A single sample gave rise to the 26 T cell receptor beta chains below, sequenced in a study of CD8 T cells in Susac syndrome. An amount of RNA that ranged from 0.5 to 1 ug was reverse transcribed with random hexamers. In TCRdb, the immunoSEQ multiplex PCR reads were re-called with MiXCR into one record per CDR3 protein. The table shows about 250,000 distinct CDR3 sequences, with 90% to 95% occurring only once. Sequenced input: CD4+ T cells from PBMCs. Receptors were obtained from a human donor with multiple sclerosis.

The V gene is TRBV5-1, the J gene TRBJ2-2; the D is unclear. Germline V gene lookup returns CDR1 SGHRS and CDR2 YFSETQ. This CDR3 comprises 13 residues. V was cut by 1 base and J by 5 bases, with 6 bases left in between. CDR3 amino acids: CASSLTVTGELFF. The CDR3 region has the DNA TGCGCCAGCAGCTTGACTGTGACCGGGGAGCTGTTTTTT. Looking up the rest from reference TRBV5-1 and TRBJ2-2 gives the full variable domain: KAGVTQTPRYLIKTRGQQVTLSCSPISGHRSVSWYQQTPGQGLQFLFEYFSETQRNKGNFPGRFSGRQFSNSRSEMNVSTLELGDSALYLCASSLTVTGELFFGEGSRLTVL.

This clonotype was detected once. The chain is built from TRBV20-1 and TRBJ1-2, with 9 positions matching TRBD1. The CDR3 has 15 amino acids. The V and J ends lost 5 bases and 7 bases, in that order; junction bases with no gene match: 14. From germline, CDR1 is DFQATT and CDR2 SNEGSKA (reference sequence). In DNA form, the CDR3 reads TGCAGTGCTTGGGGACAGGGTCAAGGCTTGAGTGGCTACACCTTC. This sequence encodes CSAWGQGQGLSGYTF.

The rearrangement joins TRBV18 to TRBJ1-3; weak D call: TRBD1 (6 bases). Germline assignment: CDR1 KGHSH and CDR2 LQKENI. This CDR3 region has 16 residues. V lost 3 bases and J lost 0, with 12 bases in between. CDR3 DNA: TGTGCCAGCTCACCTACCAGGGGCAGCTCTGGAAACACCATATATTTT. Protein sequence: CASSPTRGSSGNTIYF.

This clonotype was observed a single time. The V gene is TRBV7-2, the J gene TRBJ2-3; no clear D gene. Germline lookup yields CDR1 SGHTA and CDR2 FQGNSA. Trimming removed 6 bases from V and 4 bases from J, with 8 bases in between. This CDR3 has 12 residues. The DNA for the CDR3 is TGTGCCAGCAGACCGACCGCAGATACGCAGTATTTT. It codes for CASRPTADTQYF.

The chain uses TRBV6-6 and TRBJ1-1, with D unclear. Germline CDR1 is MNHNY and CDR2 is SVGAGI (reference sequence). The CDR3 loop spans 13 amino acids. Between the trimmed V and J ends, which lost 9 bases and 1 base, there was a span of 12 bases. The DNA for the CDR3 is TGTGCCAGTTCACGAAAGGAGAACACTGAAGCTTTCTTT. Protein: CASSRKENTEAFF.

J is TRBJ2-1 and V is TRBV13; 9 nucleotides match TRBD2. Germline CDR1 is PRHDT and CDR2 is FYEKMQ (reference sequence). Trimming at V came to 5 bases and at J to 5 bases, leaving 13 bases not matched to a gene. This CDR3 region has 17 residues. For the CDR3, the DNA is TGTGCCAGCAGCCTGAATGTGTTAGCGGGGGCTCACAATGAGCAGTTCTTC. Translation: CASSLNVLAGAHNEQFF.

V usage is TRBV29-1 and J usage is TRBJ2-1, with a possible D match to TRBD2 (6 bases). The V gene's germline CDR1 is SQVTM and CDR2 ANQGSEA. The CDR3 spans 12 residues. V lost 0 bases to trimming and J lost 12 bases, with 12 bases between them. The CDR3: CSVEEVRDLQFF. The CDR3 region has the DNA TGCAGCGTTGAAGAAGTGCGGGACTTGCAGTTCTTC.

CDR3 sequence reads: CSVASGGNEQFF. The CDR3 DNA follows: TGCAGCGTTGCTAGCGGGGGGAATGAGCAGTTCTTC. The chain employs TRBV29-1 and TRBJ2-1, with 11 bases aligning to TRBD2. Germline values: CDR1 SQVTM, CDR2 ANQGSEA. The V gene end was trimmed by 4 bases and the J gene end by 7 bases; junction bases not matched to a gene: 0. The CDR3 is 12 residues long.

This clonotype was seen only once. V gene TRBV30 combines with J gene TRBJ1-5; D is undetermined. V lost 5 bases and J 5 bases, leaving 16 bases between the germline ends. The germline gives CDR1 GTSNPN, CDR2 SVGIG (reference sequence). There are 14 residues in the CDR3. CDR3 bases: TGTGCCTGGTCCCCCCCTCGGAGCGATCAGCCCCAGCATTTT. Amino acids: CAWSPPRSDQPQHF.

This rearrangement joins TRBV19 to TRBJ2-2; 7 bases match TRBD1. Germline lookup yields CDR1 LNHDA and CDR2 SQIVND (reference sequence). The CDR3 sequence is 15 residues long. J gave up 0 bases and V 7 bases, and 5 bases lay outside the gene matches. CDR3 protein: CASITDRSNTGELFF. CDR3 DNA: TGTGCCAGTATCACGGACAGGTCGAACACCGGGGAGCTGTTTTTT.

The J gene is TRBJ2-1, the V gene TRBV29-1; unclear D gene. The CDR3 loop spans 11 amino acids. V lost 8 bases, J lost 5 bases, and 10 bases lay in between. The germline gives CDR1 SQVTM, CDR2 ANQGSEA. CDR3 sequence: CSHVRNNEQFF. CDR3 nucleotide sequence: TGCAGCCACGTGCGTAACAATGAGCAGTTCTTC.

V and J are TRBV24-1 and TRBJ2-7; no clear D gene. This CDR3 has 16 amino acids. Germline CDR1 KGHDR, CDR2 SFDVKD. V was trimmed by 4 bases and J by 2 bases, leaving 17 bases between them. The CDR3 region has the DNA TGTGCCACCAGTGAGCTGGGCCGAGGATCCGCCTACGAGCAGTACGTC. This encodes CATSELGRGSAYEQYV.

The CDR3 here is CASIRTDRTEAFF. The CDR3 DNA reads as TGTGCCAGCATCAGGACAGATCGCACTGAAGCTTTCTTT. The gene calls are TRBV2 and TRBJ1-1, with TRBD1 as a possible D gene (6 bases). Germline-derived CDR1 and CDR2 are SNHLY and FYNNEI. CDR3 length: 13 amino acids. Trimming pared 7 bases from V and 4 bases from J, leaving 13 bases between. Full variable domain (remainder filled in from reference TRBV2 and TRBJ1-1): EPEVTQTPSHQVTQMGQEVILRCVPISNHLYFYWYRQILGQKVEFLVSFYNNEISEKSEIFDDQFSVERPDGSNFTLKIRSTKLEDSAMYFCASIRTDRTEAFFGQGTRLTVV.

The J gene is TRBJ1-4, the V gene TRBV9; D is possibly TRBD1 (6 bases). The V and J ends lost 0 bases and 2 bases respectively, with 11 bases between them. Per the germline V gene, CDR1 is SGDLS and CDR2 is YYNGEE. This CDR3 region has 16 residues. CDR3 bases: TGTGCCAGCAGCGTAGCCCCCGGACAGACTAATGAAAAACTGTTTTTT. Translated: CASSVAPGQTNEKLFF.

The chain recombines TRBV20-1 with TRBJ2-7; 7 bases agree with TRBD1. This CDR3 spans 14 amino acids. In germline, CDR1 is DFQATT, CDR2 SNEGSKA (reference sequence). V was pared by 1 base and J by 7 bases, with 10 bases of the junction left unmatched. CDR3 in DNA: TGCAGTGCTAGAGCTCCCACAGGGGCTCAAGAGCAGTACTTC. The encoded protein is CSARAPTGAQEQYF.

This chain joins TRBV30 and TRBJ2-2; unclear D gene. Looked up from germline, CDR1 is GTSNPN and CDR2 is SVGIG (reference sequence). The CDR3 length is 13 residues. V was shortened by 1 base and J by 7 bases, with 10 bases between the two germline ends. In DNA, the CDR3 is TGTGCCTGGAGTGGTGGGGAAGTCGGGGAGCTGTTTTTT. It translates to CAWSGGEVGELFF.

The V call is TRBV5-1, the J call TRBJ1-5; D is unresolved. Germline-derived CDR1 and CDR2 are SGHRS and YFSETQ. CDR3 length: 13 amino acids. Trimming took off 4 bases at V and 9 bases at J, with 14 bases between the two ends. The CDR3 reads CASSLIPGGPQHF. The CDR3 DNA is TGCGCCAGCAGCCTCATACCCGGCGGGCCCCAGCATTTT.

This clonotype has only one observation. The chain uses TRBV5-1 and TRBJ2-2; D may be TRBD1 or TRBD2 (6 bases each). The V end was cut by 0 bases, the J end by 4 bases, with 10 bases between. There are 15 residues in the CDR3. Germline V gene data show CDR1 as SGHRS and CDR2 as YFSETQ. The CDR3 nucleotides read TGCGCCAGCAGCTTGGCCGGGGGCAGCACCGGGGAGCTGTTTTTT. Its translation: CASSLAGGSTGELFF.

The CDR3 region has the DNA TGTGCCAGCAGTCGCGGACAGGGGGCCTACGAGCAGTACGTC. It specifies CASSRGQGAYEQYV. The rearrangement joins TRBV27 to TRBJ2-7, with 10 bases that match TRBD1. The CDR3 has 14 residues. With 5 bases clipped from V and 2 bases from J, the junction kept 3 bases outside the gene matches. CDR1 is MNHEY and CDR2 is SMNVEV in the germline V gene (reference sequence).

Comments on this clonotype: The germline gene is not matched at one end of the junction; a read error may be the cause. This chain links TRBV12-3 or TRBV12-4 with TRBJ2-5, with 12 bases that match TRBD2. This CDR3 has 14 amino acids. The CDR3 region has the DNA TGTACCAGCAGCCGACTAGCGGGAGTAGAGACCCAGTACTTC. Its protein product is CTSSRLAGVETQYF.

The V gene is TRBV6-5, the J gene TRBJ1-5, with D uncertain. Germline CDR1 reads MNHEY; CDR2 reads SVGAGI. V lost 7 bases and J 5 bases, leaving 12 bases between the germline ends. CDR3 length equals 13 residues. The CDR3 region is CASKRGADQPQHF. The CDR3 nucleotides are TGTGCCAGCAAAAGAGGAGCGGATCAGCCCCAGCATTTT.

V is TRBV12-3 or TRBV12-4 and J is TRBJ1-2; TRBD1 might be the D (5 bases). This CDR3 comprises 15 residues. The ends were cut back, 7 bases at V and 4 bases at J, with 19 bases in the middle. CDR3 region: CASKRRRTGSYGYTF. DNA for the CDR3: TGTGCCAGCAAGAGGCGACGAACAGGAAGCTATGGCTACACCTTC.

The chain combines TRBV7-6 with TRBJ2-5; possibly TRBD1 or TRBD2 for D (6 bases each). Trimming cost V 2 bases and J 1 base, with 11 bases left between them. The CDR3 spans 15 residues. Germline-derived CDR1 and CDR2 are SGHVS and FNYEAQ. This CDR3 is CASSLSWGAQETQYF. In nucleotides, the CDR3 is TGTGCCAGCAGCTTATCGTGGGGGGCCCAAGAGACCCAGTACTTC. Variable domain in full (rest from reference TRBV7-6 and TRBJ2-5): GAGVSQSPRYKVTKRGQDVALRCDPISGHVSLYWYRQALGQGPEFLTYFNYEAQQDKSGLPNDRFSAERPEGSISTLTIQRTEQRDSAMYRCASSLSWGAQETQYFGPGTRLLVL.

This chain joins TRBV27 and TRBJ2-7; D is perhaps TRBD1 (7 bases). CDR3 length: 13 residues. The V end lost 8 bases, the J end lost 2 bases, and 13 bases lay between the germline ends. In germline, CDR1 is MNHEY, CDR2 SMNVEV (reference sequence). The CDR3 sequence: CASGGTVTYEQYF. CDR3 in DNA: TGTGCCAGCGGGGGGACAGTTACCTACGAGCAGTACTTC.

The gene calls are TRBV29-1 and TRBJ2-2; possible D gene TRBD1, 6 bases. Trimming removed 2 bases at V and 2 bases at J, with 12 bases between. The germline gives CDR1 SQVTM, CDR2 ANQGSEA. This CDR3 comprises 15 residues. CDR3 in DNA: TGCAGCGTTGAAATTGGGGGCGGAAACACCGGGGAGCTGTTTTTT. Translating it yields CSVEIGGGNTGELFF.

The rearrangement uses TRBV3-1 and TRBJ2-2; TRBD2 matches at 10 bases. Trimming cost V 0 bases and J 5 bases; bases outside gene matches: 9. Germline V CDR1 and CDR2: LGHDT, YNNKEL (reference sequence). This CDR3 spans 18 amino acids. The CDR3 bases are TGTGCCAGCAGCCAAGATTTTTTGGCTAGCGGGGGTACCGGGGAGCTGTTTTTT. Translated, it gives CASSQDFLASGGTGELFF. The full variable domain, in which reference TRBV3-1 and TRBJ2-2 provide the parts outside the CDR3, is DTAVSQTPKYLVTQMGNDKSIKCEQNLGHDTMYWYKQDSKKFLKIMFSYNNKELIINETVPNRFSPKSPDKAHLNLHINSLELGDSAVYFCASSQDFLASGGTGELFFGEGSRLTVL.